This TCR beta chain was profiled in a study of post-analysis software for immune sequencing data. The study's findings and limits: Controls had lower frequencies than patients of about 5 TRBV segments, which included TRBV5-6, TRBV5-1 and TRBV20-1.

Unique molecular identifiers were built into the TCR beta cDNA libraries. TCRdb analysed the PCR reads with MiXCR anew, one entry per CDR3 protein. The repertoire holds roughly 700,000 distinct CDR3 sequences, with roughly 27% as singletons. The V and J ends lost 6 bases and 5 bases respectively, with 16 bases between them. This CDR3 is built from 15 residues. The V gene's germline CDR1 is ENHRY and CDR2 SYGVKD. This clonotype was recorded once. Antigen specificity is unknown. The chain couples TRBV10-3 to TRBJ2-2; no definite D call. This clonotype was obtained from a girl between 5 and 17 years old with multiple sclerosis. Sequencing input: blood. CDR3 bases: TGTGCCATCAGAGTCCGCCCTGACCAAACCGGGGAGCTGTTTTTT. This translates into CAIRVRPDQTGELFF.